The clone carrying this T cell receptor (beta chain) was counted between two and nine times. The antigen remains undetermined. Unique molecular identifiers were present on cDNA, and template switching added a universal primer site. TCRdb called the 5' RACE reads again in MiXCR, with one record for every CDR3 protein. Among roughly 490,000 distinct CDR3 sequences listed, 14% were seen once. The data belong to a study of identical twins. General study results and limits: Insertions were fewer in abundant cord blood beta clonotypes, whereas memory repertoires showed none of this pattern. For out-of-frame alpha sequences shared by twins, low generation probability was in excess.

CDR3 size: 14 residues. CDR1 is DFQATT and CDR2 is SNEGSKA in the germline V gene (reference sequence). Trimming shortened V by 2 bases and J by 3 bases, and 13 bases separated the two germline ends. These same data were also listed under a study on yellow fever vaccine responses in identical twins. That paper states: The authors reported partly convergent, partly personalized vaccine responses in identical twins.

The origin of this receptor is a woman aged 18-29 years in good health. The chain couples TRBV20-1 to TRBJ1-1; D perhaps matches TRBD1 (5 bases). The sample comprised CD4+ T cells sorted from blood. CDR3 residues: CSARKGVVDTEAFF. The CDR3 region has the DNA TGCAGTGCTAGAAAAGGGGTCGTAGACACTGAAGCTTTCTTT.